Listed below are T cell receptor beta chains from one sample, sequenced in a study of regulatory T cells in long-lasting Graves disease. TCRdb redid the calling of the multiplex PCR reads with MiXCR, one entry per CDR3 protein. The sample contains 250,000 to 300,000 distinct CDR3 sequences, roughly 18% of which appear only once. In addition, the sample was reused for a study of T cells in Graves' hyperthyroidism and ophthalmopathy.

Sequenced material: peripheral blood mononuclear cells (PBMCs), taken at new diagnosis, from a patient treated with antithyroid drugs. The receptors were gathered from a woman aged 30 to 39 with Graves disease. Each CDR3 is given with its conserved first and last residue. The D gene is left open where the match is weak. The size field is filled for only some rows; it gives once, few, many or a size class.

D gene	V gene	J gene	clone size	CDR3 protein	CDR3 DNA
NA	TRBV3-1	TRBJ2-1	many	CASSQDAGSHEQFF	TGTGCCAGCAGCCAAGATGCCGGCAGCCATGAGCAGTTCTTC
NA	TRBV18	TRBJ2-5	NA	CASSPPTRETQYF	TGTGCCAGCTCACCACCGACTAGAGAGACCCAGTACTTC
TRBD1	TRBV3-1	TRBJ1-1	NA	CASSLGQGVGTEAFF	TGTGCCAGCAGCCTGGGACAGGGAGTTGGCACTGAAGCTTTCTTT
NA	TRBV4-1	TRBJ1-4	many	CASSPSWRNEKLFF	TGCGCCAGCAGCCCGAGTTGGAGAAATGAAAAACTGTTTTTT
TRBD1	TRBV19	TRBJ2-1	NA	CASNPGQGVHEQFF	TGTGCCAGTAATCCGGGACAGGGTGTCCATGAGCAGTTCTTC
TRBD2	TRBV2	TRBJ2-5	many	CASSPNRGSGDQETQYF	TGTGCCAGCAGTCCTAATAGGGGTAGCGGGGACCAAGAGACCCAGTACTTC
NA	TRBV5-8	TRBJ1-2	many	CASSLEGSGYGYTF	TGTGCCAGCAGCTTGGAGGGTAGCGGCTATGGCTACACCTTC
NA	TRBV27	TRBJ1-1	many	CASSLSFGRMNTEAFF	TGTGCCAGCAGTTTATCCTTCGGACGAATGAACACTGAAGCTTTCTTT
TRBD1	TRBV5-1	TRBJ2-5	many	CASSLGTGKETQYF	TGTGCCAGCAGCTTAGGGACAGGGAAGGAGACCCAGTACTTC
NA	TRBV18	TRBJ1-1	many	CASSPWAGELAEAFF	TGTGCCAGCTCACCCTGGGCGGGTGAGCTCGCTGAAGCTTTCTTT
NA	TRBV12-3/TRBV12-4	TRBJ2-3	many	CASTSRTTDTQYF	TGTGCCAGCACGAGTCGGACCACAGATACGCAGTATTTT
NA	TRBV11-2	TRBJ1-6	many	CASSLRAELVLHF	TGTGCCAGCAGCCTTAGGGCGGAGTTGGTCCTCCACTTT
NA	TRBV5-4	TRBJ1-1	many	CASSLQGPNTEAFF	TGTGCCAGCTCACTCCAGGGACCGAACACTGAAGCTTTCTTT
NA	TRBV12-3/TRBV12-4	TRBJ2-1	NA	CASSLAESSYNEQFF	TGTGCCAGCAGTTTAGCGGAAAGCTCCTACAATGAGCAGTTCTTC
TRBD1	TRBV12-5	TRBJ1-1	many	CASDPPWAGGGTEAFF	TGTGCTAGTGATCCCCCCTGGGCAGGGGGAGGCACTGAGGCTTTCTTT
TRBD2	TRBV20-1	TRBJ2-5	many	CSARDMFQAGGKQETQYF	TGCAGTGCTAGAGATATGTTCCAAGCGGGGGGCAAACAAGAGACCCAGTACTTC
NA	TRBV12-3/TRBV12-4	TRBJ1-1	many	CASSLGDYRENTEAFF	TGTGCCAGCAGTTTGGGGGATTACAGGGAGAACACTGAAGCTTTCTTT
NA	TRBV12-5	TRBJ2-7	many	CASGLASGSSYEQYF	TGTGCTAGTGGTTTGGCCTCAGGGTCCTCCTACGAGCAGTACTTC
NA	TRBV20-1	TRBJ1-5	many	CSATTARAGVNQPQHF	TGCAGTGCCACAACCGCCCGGGCAGGGGTCAATCAGCCCCAGCATTTT
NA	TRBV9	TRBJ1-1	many	CASSVGGQLNTEAFF	TGTGCCAGCAGCGTAGGAGGACAGCTCAACACTGAAGCTTTCTTT
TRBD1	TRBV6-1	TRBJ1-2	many	CASSQTGGSGYTF	TGTGCCAGCAGCCAAACAGGGGGCAGCGGCTACACCTTC
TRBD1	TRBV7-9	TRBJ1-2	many	CASSQTGGGYGYTF	TGTGCCAGCAGCCAGACAGGGGGCGGGTATGGCTACACCTTC
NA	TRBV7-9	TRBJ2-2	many	CASSFTGYGELFF	TGTGCCAGCAGCTTCACGGGTTACGGGGAGCTGTTTTTT
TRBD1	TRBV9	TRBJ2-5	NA	CASSPGTELQETQYF	TGTGCCAGCAGCCCTGGGACAGAATTACAAGAGACCCAGTACTTC
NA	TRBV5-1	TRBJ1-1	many	CASRETNTEAFF	TGCGCCAGCAGGGAGACGAACACTGAAGCTTTCTTT
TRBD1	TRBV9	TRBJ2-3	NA	CASSRDRFFTDTQYF	TGTGCCAGCAGTCGGGACAGGTTCTTCACAGATACGCAGTATTTT
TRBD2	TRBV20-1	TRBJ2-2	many	CSARLAGGTGELFF	TGCAGTGCTAGATTAGCGGGGGGTACCGGGGAGCTGTTTTTT
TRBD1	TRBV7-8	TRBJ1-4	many	CASSFGTGNEKLFF	TGTGCCAGCAGCTTCGGGACAGGCAATGAAAAACTGTTTTTT